This entry lists 2 T cell receptor beta chains sequenced from one sample in a study of T-cell memory formation after mild COVID-19. From the 5' RACE reads, TCRdb called clonotypes with MiXCR, one entry per CDR3 protein. The table has about 310,000 distinct CDR3 sequences, roughly a fifth seen once; the top ten hold 20% to 25%. Sequenced material: PBMCs or a T cell subset sorted from them (not recorded which). These receptors originate from a man younger than 35 who had mild COVID-19 (a few samples of this study predate the infection). Cell type and time point are not known.

The CDR3 DNA sequence: TGTGCCAGCGGGTGGACAGTTGGGGCCAACGTCCTGACTTTC. Its translation: CASGWTVGANVLTF. V gene TRBV5-4 combines with J gene TRBJ2-6, with D possibly matching TRBD1 (6 bases). The V end was cut by 7 bases, the J end by 3 bases, with 11 bases between. The germline gives CDR1 SGHNT, CDR2 YYREEE (reference sequence). The CDR3 loop spans 14 amino acids. Full variable domain (remainder filled in from reference TRBV5-4 and TRBJ2-6): ETGVTQSPTHLIKTRGQQVTLRCSSQSGHNTVSWYQQALGQGPQFIFQYYREEENGRGNFPPRFSGLQFPNYSSELNVNALELDDSALYLCASGWTVGANVLTFGAGSRLTVL.

The rearrangement uses TRBV28 and TRBJ2-1; no clear D. Germline CDR1 reads MDHEN; CDR2 reads SYDVKM. V lost 3 bases, J lost 9 bases, and 6 bases lay in between. The CDR3 sequence is 11 residues long. The CDR3 spells CASSFWSEQFF. The CDR3 DNA is TGTGCCAGCAGTTTCTGGAGTGAGCAGTTCTTC.